This T cell receptor beta chain came from a study of blood T cell dynamics during melanoma immunotherapy. As for time point: pre-treatment baseline. Notes on the study in general: Immune-effector CD8+ cells best matched cell-free DNA CDR3 sequences and were most clonal.

About this clone itself: Its antigen is as yet unknown. Mismatch with germline at one junction end may stem from a read error. This sample also contains other DNA sequences that code for the same CDR3.

Data came from immunoSEQ multiplex PCR; TCRdb stores just in-frame clones and leaves some out. The data show over 10,000 clones, with about 91% seen just once and less than 0.2% held by the top ten. Germline values: CDR1 SEHNR, CDR2 FQNEAQ (reference sequence). The CDR3 contains 16 residues. The specimen comprised effector memory CD8+ T cells from blood, sampled from a patient treated with checkpoint blockade. The sequence derives from a human donor with melanoma. The chain couples TRBV7-9 to TRBJ2-5; 12 nucleotides match TRBD1. Written as DNA, the CDR3 is TGTGCCAGCAGCACGAACCGGGACAGGGGGCCTGAGACTCAGTACTTC. Protein: CASSTNRDRGPETQYF.